This TCR beta chain appears in the sequencing data of a study of T cell repertoires in cytomegalovirus infection. Study-level background: Recently identified HLA-C-restricted CMV epitopes and well-studied HLA-B-restricted CMV epitopes were used by the study. Evidence of both CMV infection and a matching HLA type came from public TCR beta signatures. Study outcomes and limitations: Summed public TCR beta family frequency identified CMV carriers bearing the relevant HLA. The study found HLA-C-restricted CMV-specific TCR beta clonotypes dominating the ex vivo response.

TCRdb fed the reads into MiXCR, producing one record per CDR3 protein. The sample comprises about 400,000 distinct CDR3 sequences, approximately 30% of which are singletons, and approximately 15% rests with the top ten. With respect to this clonotype: What it binds is not known.

Per germline, CDR1 SGHAT and CDR2 FQNNGV. The CDR3 is 13 amino acids. V was cut by 8 bases and J by 1 base, with 12 bases left in between. The sequence derives from a human donor in good health (CMV status not recorded). Some clones in this sample may be carry-over from other donors' samples. The material was cultured PBMCs, obtained from culture after CMV antigen stimulation. This chain connects TRBV11-2 to TRBJ2-7; a weak D match, TRBD2 (5 bases). CDR3 sequence (DNA): TGTGCCAGCGGATCCGGGGTGTCCTACGAGCAGTACTTC. The encoded protein is CASGSGVSYEQYF. Full variable domain (missing parts from reference TRBV11-2 and TRBJ2-7): EAGVAQSPRYKIIEKRQSVAFWCNPISGHATLYWYQQILGQGPKLLIQFQNNGVVDDSQLPKDRFSAERLKGVDSTLKIQPAKLEDSAVYLCASGSGVSYEQYFGPGTRLTVT.